This TCR beta chain was documented in a study of STAT3 mutations in large granular lymphocyte leukemia. Overall study: Canonical activating STAT3 mutations were detected in roughly half of the longitudinally sequenced T-LGLL patients.

Clones were sequenced by immunoSEQ multiplex PCR, and TCRdb holds only the in-frame ones, with some missing. Of under 25,000 clones detected, 92% appear once; the ten largest clones hold just under 45%. In germline, CDR1 is SGHAT, CDR2 FQNNGV. This CDR3 has 14 amino acids. V lost 8 bases and J lost 0, with 13 bases in between. Overall study findings and caveats: Treatment regimens differed across patients between samplings. TCR clonotype switching after therapy occurred in 6 of 18 patients. Every T-cell large granular lymphocyte leukemia patient had at least one immunodominant TCR beta clonotype.

Note on this clone: Antigen specificity is unknown.

The TCR originated in a man aged 55 to 70 with T-cell large granular lymphocyte leukemia. Some clones in this sample may be carry-over from other donors' samples. The genes are TRBV11-2 and TRBJ1-1, with D hard to call. The sample was peripheral blood mononuclear cells. The CDR3 sequence: CASQLTDLNTEAFF. The DNA for the CDR3 is TGTGCCAGCCAACTCACGGACCTGAACACTGAAGCTTTCTTT.